This TCR beta chain was captured by sequencing in a study of blood T cell repertoires in COVID-19. Overall study: T cells, B-cell-depleted T cells, or PBMCs supplied cDNA or gDNA.

As processed by the authors: Reference gene primer amplification gave nucleated cell count estimates. Assay: immunoSEQ multiplex PCR; the TCRdb copy retains only in-frame clones and omits some. From that table come the V and J calls and clone size; the DNA was used to work out D and trimming. The sample holds about 480,000 clones, 80% to 90% seen once. Patients in Seattle were enrolled during active infection, then followed longitudinally. CDR1 MNHNS and CDR2 SASEGT come from the germline V gene. This CDR3 has 17 amino acids. Trimming shortened V by 4 bases and J by 6 bases, and 24 bases separated the two germline ends.

The chain carries TRBV6-1 and TRBJ2-5, with TRBD2 as a possible D gene (7 bases). This sequence originates from a man between 18 and 29 years old with COVID-19, enrolled during active disease. Sequences were obtained from peripheral blood. CDR3 nucleotide sequence: TGTGCCAGCAGTGCAGAGTTGGGGGGGGCGCCGACTAAGACCCAGTACTTC. Protein product: CASSAELGGAPTKTQYF.